This section outlines one T cell receptor beta chain sequence together with its context. The sample belongs to a study of cytomegalovirus exposure and HLA in healthy donors. CDR3 size: 14 residues. CDR1 is LNHDA and CDR2 is SQIVND in the germline V gene (reference sequence). J lost 2 bases, V lost 4 bases, and 1 base had no gene match. The PCR ran on 60 Vbeta and 13 Jbeta primers. Measured with immunoSEQ multiplex PCR; TCRdb has only the in-frame clones, and not every one. The table records about 120,000 clones, 77% of them present only once. The receptor's source is a man aged 40-50 years in good health and CMV-seropositive. Sequences were obtained from PBMCs. The genes are TRBV19 and TRBJ2-2, with TRBD1 matching over 7 bases. For the CDR3, the DNA is TGTGCCAGTAGTAGACAGGGAAACACCGGGGAGCTGTTTTTT. Protein sequence: CASSRQGNTGELFF. The whole variable domain, filled in from reference TRBV19 and TRBJ2-2, reads DGGITQSPKYLFRKEGQNVTLSCEQNLNHDAMYWYRQDPGQGLRLIYYSQIVNDFQKGDIAEGYSVSREKKESFPLTVTSAQKNPTAFYLCASSRQGNTGELFFGEGSRLTVL.